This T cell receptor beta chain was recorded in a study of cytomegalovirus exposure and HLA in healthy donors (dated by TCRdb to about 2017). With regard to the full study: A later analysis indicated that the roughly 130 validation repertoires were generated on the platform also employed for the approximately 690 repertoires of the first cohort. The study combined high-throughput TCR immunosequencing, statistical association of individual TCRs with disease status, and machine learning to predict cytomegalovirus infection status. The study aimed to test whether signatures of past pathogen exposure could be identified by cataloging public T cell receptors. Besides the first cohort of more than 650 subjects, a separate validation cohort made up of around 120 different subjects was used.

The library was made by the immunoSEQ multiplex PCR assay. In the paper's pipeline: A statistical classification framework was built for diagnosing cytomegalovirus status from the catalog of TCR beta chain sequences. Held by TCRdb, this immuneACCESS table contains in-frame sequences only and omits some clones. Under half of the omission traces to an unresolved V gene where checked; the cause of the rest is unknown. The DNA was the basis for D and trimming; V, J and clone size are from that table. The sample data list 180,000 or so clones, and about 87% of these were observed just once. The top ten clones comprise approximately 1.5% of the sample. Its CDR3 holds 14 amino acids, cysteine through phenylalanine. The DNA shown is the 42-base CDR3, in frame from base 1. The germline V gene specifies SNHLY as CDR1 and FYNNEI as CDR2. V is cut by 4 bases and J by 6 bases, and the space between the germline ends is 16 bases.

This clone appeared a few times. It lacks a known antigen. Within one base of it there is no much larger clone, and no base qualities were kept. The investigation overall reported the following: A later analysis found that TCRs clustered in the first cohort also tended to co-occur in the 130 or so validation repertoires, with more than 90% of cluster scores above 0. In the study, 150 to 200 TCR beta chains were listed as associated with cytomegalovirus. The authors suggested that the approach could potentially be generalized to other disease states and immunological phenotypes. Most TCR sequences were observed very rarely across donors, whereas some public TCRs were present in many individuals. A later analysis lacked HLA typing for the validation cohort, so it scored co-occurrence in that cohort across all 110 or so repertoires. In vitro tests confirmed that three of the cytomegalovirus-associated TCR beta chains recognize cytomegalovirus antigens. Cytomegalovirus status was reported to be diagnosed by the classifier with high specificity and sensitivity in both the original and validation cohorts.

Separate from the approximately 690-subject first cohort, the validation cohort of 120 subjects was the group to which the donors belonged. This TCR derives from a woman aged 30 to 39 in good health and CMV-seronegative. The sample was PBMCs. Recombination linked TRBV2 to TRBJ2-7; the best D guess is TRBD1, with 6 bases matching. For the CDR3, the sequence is CASSGNYRALEQYF. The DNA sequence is TGTGCCAGCAGTGGGAATTACAGGGCCCTCGAGCAGTACTTC.